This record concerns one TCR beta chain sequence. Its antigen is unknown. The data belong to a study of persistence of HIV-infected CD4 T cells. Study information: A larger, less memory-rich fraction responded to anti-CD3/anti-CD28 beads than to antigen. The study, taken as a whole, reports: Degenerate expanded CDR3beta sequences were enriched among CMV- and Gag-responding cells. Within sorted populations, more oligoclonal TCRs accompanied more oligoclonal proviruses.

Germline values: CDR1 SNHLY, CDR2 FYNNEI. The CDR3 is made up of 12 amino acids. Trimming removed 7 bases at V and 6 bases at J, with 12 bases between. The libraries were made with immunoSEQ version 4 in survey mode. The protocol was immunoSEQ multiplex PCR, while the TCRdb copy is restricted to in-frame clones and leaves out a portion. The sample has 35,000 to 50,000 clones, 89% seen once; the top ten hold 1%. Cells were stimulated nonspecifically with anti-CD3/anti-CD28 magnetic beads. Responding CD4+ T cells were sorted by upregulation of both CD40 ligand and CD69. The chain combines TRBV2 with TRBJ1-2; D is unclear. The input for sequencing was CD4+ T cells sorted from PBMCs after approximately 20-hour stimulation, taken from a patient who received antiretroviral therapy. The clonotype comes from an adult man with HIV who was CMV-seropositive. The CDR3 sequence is CASNGERDGYTF. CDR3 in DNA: TGTGCCAGCAACGGGGAAAGGGATGGCTACACCTTC. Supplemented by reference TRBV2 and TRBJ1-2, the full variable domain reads EPEVTQTPSHQVTQMGQEVILRCVPISNHLYFYWYRQILGQKVEFLVSFYNNEISEKSEIFDDQFSVERPDGSNFTLKIRSTKLEDSAMYFCASNGERDGYTFGSGTRLTVV.